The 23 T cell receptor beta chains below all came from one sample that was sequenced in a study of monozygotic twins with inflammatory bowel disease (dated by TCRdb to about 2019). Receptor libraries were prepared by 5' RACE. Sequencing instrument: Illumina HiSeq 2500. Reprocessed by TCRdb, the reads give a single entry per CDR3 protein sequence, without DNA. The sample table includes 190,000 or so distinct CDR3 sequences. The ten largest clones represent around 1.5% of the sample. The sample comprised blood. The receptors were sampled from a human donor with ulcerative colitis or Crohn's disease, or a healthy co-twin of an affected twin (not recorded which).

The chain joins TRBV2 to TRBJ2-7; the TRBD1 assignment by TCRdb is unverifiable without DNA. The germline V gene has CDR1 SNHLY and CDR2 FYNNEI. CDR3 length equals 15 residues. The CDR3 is CASSEIAGPSYEQYF.

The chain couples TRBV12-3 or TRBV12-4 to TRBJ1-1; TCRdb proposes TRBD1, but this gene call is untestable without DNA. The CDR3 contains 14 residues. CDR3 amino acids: CASSFGGGSTEAFF.

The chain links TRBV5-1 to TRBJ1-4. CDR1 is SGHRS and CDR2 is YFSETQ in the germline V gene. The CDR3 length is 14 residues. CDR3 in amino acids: CASSYEATNEKLFF.

The CDR3 is CASSLQGMGGYEQYF. The rearrangement links TRBV12-3 or TRBV12-4 to TRBJ2-7; TCRdb's D call, TRBD2, is unchecked because there is no DNA. CDR3 length: 15 amino acids.

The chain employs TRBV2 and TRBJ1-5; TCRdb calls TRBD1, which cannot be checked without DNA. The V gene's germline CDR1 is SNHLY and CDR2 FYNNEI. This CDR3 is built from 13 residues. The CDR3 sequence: CASSGDGNQPQHF.

CDR3 sequence reads: CASSLGYGYTF. V usage is TRBV5-1 and J usage is TRBJ1-2. The CDR3 spans 11 residues. Germline CDR1 SGHRS, CDR2 YFSETQ.

The CDR3 protein is CASSFSWGENTEAFF. This sequence joins TRBV12-3 or TRBV12-4 and TRBJ1-1; TCRdb's D call, TRBD1, is unchecked because there is no DNA. CDR3 length: 15 amino acids.

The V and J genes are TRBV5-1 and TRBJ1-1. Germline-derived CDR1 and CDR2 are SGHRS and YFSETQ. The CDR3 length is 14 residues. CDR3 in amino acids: CASSSQGLDTEAFF.

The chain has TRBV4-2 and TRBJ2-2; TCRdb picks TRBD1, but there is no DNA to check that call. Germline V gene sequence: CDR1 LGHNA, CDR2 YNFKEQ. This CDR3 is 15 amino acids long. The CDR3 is CASSPGGANTGELFF.

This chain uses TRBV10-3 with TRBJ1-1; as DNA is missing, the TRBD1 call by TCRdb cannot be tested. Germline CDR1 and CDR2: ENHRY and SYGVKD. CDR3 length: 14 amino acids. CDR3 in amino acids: CATTLQGLNTEAFF.

The CDR3: CASRYGAGALSSYNEQFF. The chain is built from TRBV5-1 and TRBJ2-1; TCRdb's D call of TRBD2 is untestable without DNA. Germline CDR1 SGHRS, CDR2 YFSETQ. This CDR3 is built from 18 residues.

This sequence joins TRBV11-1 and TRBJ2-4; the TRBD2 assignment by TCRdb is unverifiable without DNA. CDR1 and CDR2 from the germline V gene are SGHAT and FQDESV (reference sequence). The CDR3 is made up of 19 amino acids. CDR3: CASSSLISTSGGYENIQYF.

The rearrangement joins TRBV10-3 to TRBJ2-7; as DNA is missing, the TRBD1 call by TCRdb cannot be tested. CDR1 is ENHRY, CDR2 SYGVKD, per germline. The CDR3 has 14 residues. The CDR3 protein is CAISEHRDNYEQYF.

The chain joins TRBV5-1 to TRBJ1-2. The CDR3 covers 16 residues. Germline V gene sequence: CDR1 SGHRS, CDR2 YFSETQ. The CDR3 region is CASSLMVQSADYGYTF. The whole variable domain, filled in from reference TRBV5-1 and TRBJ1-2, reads KAGVTQTPRYLIKTRGQQVTLSCSPISGHRSVSWYQQTPGQGLQFLFEYFSETQRNKGNFPGRFSGRQFSNSRSEMNVSTLELGDSALYLCASSLMVQSADYGYTFGSGTRLTVV.

The CDR3 loop is CASYKTGTGFKTQYF. The V call is TRBV5-1, the J call TRBJ2-5; TCRdb names TRBD1, which stays unverified in the absence of DNA. The germline CDR1 and CDR2 sequences are SGHRS and YFSETQ. CDR3 length: 15 amino acids.

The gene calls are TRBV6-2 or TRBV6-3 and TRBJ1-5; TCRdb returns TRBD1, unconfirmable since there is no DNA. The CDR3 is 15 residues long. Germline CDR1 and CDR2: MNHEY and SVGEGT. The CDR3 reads CASSYYQGYDQPQHF.

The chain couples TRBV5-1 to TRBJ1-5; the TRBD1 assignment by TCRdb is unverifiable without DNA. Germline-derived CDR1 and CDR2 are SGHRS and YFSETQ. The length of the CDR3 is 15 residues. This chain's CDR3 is CASSIQTGPGQPQHF.

This CDR3 reads CAISGTGNTEAFF. This chain connects TRBV10-3 to TRBJ1-1; TCRdb calls TRBD1, which cannot be checked without DNA. Germline loops: CDR1 ENHRY, CDR2 SYGVKD. This CDR3 has 13 residues.

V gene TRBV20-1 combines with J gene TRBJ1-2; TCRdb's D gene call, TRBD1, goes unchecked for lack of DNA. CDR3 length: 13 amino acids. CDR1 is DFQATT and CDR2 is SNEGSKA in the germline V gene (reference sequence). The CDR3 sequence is CSARGGSGDGYTF.

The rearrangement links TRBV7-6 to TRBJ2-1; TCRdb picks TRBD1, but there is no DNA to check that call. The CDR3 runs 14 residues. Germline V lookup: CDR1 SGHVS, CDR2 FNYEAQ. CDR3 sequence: CASSPQAARGEQFF.

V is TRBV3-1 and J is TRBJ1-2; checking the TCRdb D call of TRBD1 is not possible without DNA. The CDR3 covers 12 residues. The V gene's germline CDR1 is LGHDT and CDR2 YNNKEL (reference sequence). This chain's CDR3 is CASSSRLGGYTF. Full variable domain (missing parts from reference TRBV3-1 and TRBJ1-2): DTAVSQTPKYLVTQMGNDKSIKCEQNLGHDTMYWYKQDSKKFLKIMFSYNNKELIINETVPNRFSPKSPDKAHLNLHINSLELGDSAVYFCASSSRLGGYTFGSGTRLTVV.

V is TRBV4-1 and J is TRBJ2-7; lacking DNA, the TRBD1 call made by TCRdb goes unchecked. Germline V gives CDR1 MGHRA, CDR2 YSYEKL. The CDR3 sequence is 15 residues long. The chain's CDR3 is CASSPDALGGPKIFF.

The CDR3 loop is CASSYEGLTDTQYF. The genes are TRBV6-6 and TRBJ2-3; TCRdb lists TRBD2, though no DNA is available to test this call. This CDR3 contains 14 residues. From germline, CDR1 is MNHNY and CDR2 SVGAGI (reference sequence).